Each of the 19 T cell receptor beta chains below was sequenced from the same sample in a study of shared clonotypes between healthy human individuals. Assay used: immunoSEQ multiplex PCR; TCRdb lists only in-frame clones, some missing. The sample has roughly 2.6 million clones, roughly nine tenths seen once. The sequenced material came from naive CD4+ T cells sorted from blood. Subset: CD45RA+ positively selected. All receptors derive from a man between 18 and 35 years old in good health.

V is TRBV28 and J is TRBJ2-7, with a possible D match to TRBD2 (7 bases). Trimming stripped 6 bases from V and 6 bases from J, with 21 bases between. The CDR3 has 15 amino acids. Per the germline V gene, CDR1 is MDHEN and CDR2 is SYDVKM. This CDR3 is CASSPGGGVGLEQYF. The DNA for the CDR3 is TGTGCCAGCAGCCCGGGGGGCGGGGTGGGGCTCGAGCAGTACTTC.

The rearrangement uses TRBV30 and TRBJ1-1, with D possibly TRBD1 on 6 matching bases. The CDR3 totals 15 residues. The V end was cut by 2 bases, the J end by 0 bases, with 13 bases between. CDR1 and CDR2 from the germline V gene are GTSNPN and SVGIG (reference sequence). The CDR3 nucleotides read TGTGCCTGGAGTCCCCGGACAGTTCTGAACACTGAAGCTTTCTTT. It translates to CAWSPRTVLNTEAFF.

This clone has a single count. For the CDR3, the DNA is TGTGCCAGTAGTAGATTCAGTGGGGCATCACCCCTCCACTTT. It translates to CASSRFSGASPLHF. This rearrangement joins TRBV19 to TRBJ1-6, with D tentatively TRBD1 (5 bases). CDR1 and CDR2 (germline): LNHDA, SQIVND (reference sequence). There are 14 residues in the CDR3. Trimming pared 4 bases from V and 10 bases from J, leaving 14 bases between.

The gene calls are TRBV7-2 and TRBJ2-7, with 10 bases identical to TRBD1. Trimming removed 6 bases from V and 3 bases from J; junction bases left unmatched: 8. Per germline, CDR1 SGHTA and CDR2 FQGNSA. The CDR3 loop spans 15 amino acids. The CDR3 loop is CASSLLGQGIYEQYF. CDR3 DNA: TGTGCCAGCAGTTTACTGGGACAGGGGATCTACGAGCAGTACTTC.

The chain combines TRBV4-1 with TRBJ1-2, with TRBD1 matching 8 bases. Trimming took 2 bases from V and 2 from J; bases not matched to a gene: 4. The germline V gene has CDR1 MGHRA and CDR2 YSYEKL. This CDR3 is 15 amino acids long. This CDR3 reads CASSQPRTGNYGYTF. CDR3 sequence (DNA): TGCGCCAGCAGCCAACCAAGGACAGGGAACTATGGCTACACCTTC.

The count of this clone is one. This chain uses TRBV25-1 with TRBJ2-1, with 12 bases identical to TRBD2. V shed 2 bases and J 7 bases; nucleotides not matched to a gene: 0. The CDR3 totals 14 residues. From germline, CDR1 is MGHDK and CDR2 SYGVNS. The CDR3 loop is CASSEGTSGNEQFF. DNA for the CDR3: TGTGCCAGCAGTGAAGGGACTAGCGGGAATGAGCAGTTCTTC.

V usage is TRBV5-4 and J usage is TRBJ1-1, with a weak D call TRBD1 (5 bases). Germline CDR1 is SGHNT and CDR2 is YYREEE (reference sequence). Between the trimmed V and J ends, which lost 1 base and 3 bases, there was a span of 10 bases. The length of the CDR3 is 14 residues. As DNA, the CDR3 is TGTGCCAGCAGCTTGCCAGGGAAGGACACTGAAGCTTTCTTT. Translation: CASSLPGKDTEAFF.

V usage is TRBV28 and J usage is TRBJ2-2, with 7 nucleotides matching TRBD1. Germline CDR1 MDHEN, CDR2 SYDVKM. V was clipped by 7 bases and J by 3 bases; unmatched bases: 8. This CDR3 is built from 15 residues. The CDR3 DNA reads TGTGCCAGCACCACCGGTGACAGGGACACCGGGGAGCTGTTTTTT. Protein: CASTTGDRDTGELFF. Using reference TRBV28 and TRBJ2-2 for the parts outside the CDR3, the full variable domain is DVKVTQSSRYLVKRTGEKVFLECVQDMDHENMFWYRQDPGLGLRLIYFSYDVKMKEKGDIPEGYSVSREKKERFSLILESASTNQTSMYLCASTTGDRDTGELFFGEGSRLTVL.

The chain couples TRBV10-2 to TRBJ1-2; D call uncertain. Trimming took 3 bases from V and 0 from J, leaving 5 bases between them. Germline values: CDR1 WSHSY, CDR2 SAAADI. This CDR3 spans 13 amino acids. The CDR3: CASSEPANYGYTF. DNA of the CDR3: TGCGCCAGCAGTGAACCAGCTAACTATGGCTACACCTTC.

This chain joins TRBV10-3 and TRBJ2-7; 7 bases fit TRBD1. CDR3 size: 15 residues. The V gene's germline CDR1 is ENHRY and CDR2 SYGVKD. J lost 6 bases, V lost 3 bases, and 11 bases had no gene match. CDR3 in DNA: TGTGCCATCAGTGAAATTTTAGGACAGGCCGGCGAGCAGTACTTC. Its protein is CAISEILGQAGEQYF.

The V call is TRBV11-1, the J call TRBJ1-1, with D perhaps matching TRBD1 (5 bases). Per germline, CDR1 SGHAT and CDR2 FQDESV (reference sequence). Trimming cost V 1 base and J 7 bases, with 13 bases left between them. The CDR3 is made up of 14 amino acids. Here the CDR3 DNA reads TGTGCCAGCAGCTTAGAGGGGATAATAGGTGAAGCTTTCTTT. Translation: CASSLEGIIGEAFF.

This clone was seen only once. Relative to the germline gene, one junction end is altered; a read error may explain this. The chain has TRBV5-6 and TRBJ2-5, with D uncertain. CDR3 size: 13 residues. From germline, CDR1 is SGHDT and CDR2 YYEEEE. The CDR3 coding sequence is TGTGCCAGCAGCGTTGGGTCCAGAGAGGCCCAGTACTTC. Translating it yields CASSVGSREAQYF.

The chain links TRBV7-2 to TRBJ2-7; no firm D call. Per the germline V gene, CDR1 is SGHTA and CDR2 is FQGNSA. V gave up 5 bases and J gave up 5 bases, with 13 bases separating them. This CDR3 comprises 13 residues. DNA of the CDR3: TGTGCCAGCAGCCCGGACGGCGGCAACGAGCAGTACTTC. This encodes CASSPDGGNEQYF.

The chain employs TRBV10-3 and TRBJ1-5, with D possibly matching TRBD1 (6 bases). V was trimmed by 11 bases and J by 1 base, leaving 15 bases between them. CDR1 and CDR2 from the germline V gene are ENHRY and SYGVKD. This CDR3 has 14 amino acids. The CDR3 protein is CAVSRGQSNQPQHF. The CDR3, as DNA: TGTGCCGTCTCGCGGGGGCAGAGCAATCAGCCCCAGCATTTT.

The DNA of the CDR3 is TGCGCCAGCAGTTGGGGACTAGCGGACGGGGAGCTGTTTTTT. It codes for CASSWGLADGELFF. The chain has TRBV5-1 and TRBJ2-2, with 11 bases identical to TRBD2. J gave up 7 bases and V 5 bases, and 4 bases lay outside the gene matches. CDR3 length: 14 residues. CDR1 and CDR2 from the germline V gene are SGHRS and YFSETQ.

The chain joins TRBV5-8 to TRBJ2-7; 7 bases align to TRBD1. CDR3 length equals 13 residues. Trimming removed 2 bases from V and 3 bases from J; junction bases left unmatched: 2. Germline-derived CDR1 and CDR2 are SGHTS and YDEGEE. DNA of the CDR3: TGTGCCAGCAGCTTCGGGACAGACTACGAGCAGTACTTC. It specifies CASSFGTDYEQYF. The full variable domain, with the rest looked up from reference TRBV5-8 and TRBJ2-7, is EAGVTQSPTHLIKTRGQQATLRCSPISGHTSVYWYQQALGLGLQFLLWYDEGEERNRGNFPPRFSGRQFPNYSSELNVNALELEDSALYLCASSFGTDYEQYFGPGTRLTVT.

As regards this clone: One junction end disagrees with the germline gene, perhaps due to a read error. The chain joins TRBV7-7 to TRBJ2-5; D gene uncertain. The CDR3 loop spans 14 amino acids. Germline CDR1 and CDR2: SSHAT and FNYEAQ (reference sequence). CDR3 DNA sequence: TGTGCTAGCAGCTTCCGACTGGGCCAAGAGACCCAGTACTTC. It specifies CASSFRLGQETQYF.

The V and J genes are TRBV10-3 and TRBJ2-5, with 10 bases that match TRBD1. The J call may be wrong; the DNA end is better matched by TRBJ2-7. This CDR3 has 15 residues. Germline-derived CDR1 and CDR2 are ENHRY and SYGVKD. Written as DNA, the CDR3 is TGTGCCATCAGAGGCCGGGACAGGGGATCCTACGAGCAGTACTTC. This codes for CAIRGRDRGSYEQYF.

V usage is TRBV18 and J usage is TRBJ2-5; perhaps TRBD1 as D (5 bases). The V end was cut by 5 bases, the J end by 5 bases, with 9 bases between. The CDR3 has 12 residues. CDR1 is KGHSH, CDR2 LQKENI, per germline. For the CDR3, the DNA is TGTGCCAGCTCAGACAGCCGGGAGACCCAGTACTTC. Its protein product is CASSDSRETQYF. The full variable domain, its missing parts supplied by reference TRBV18 and TRBJ2-5, is NAGVMQNPRHLVRRRGQEARLRCSPMKGHSHVYWYRQLPEEGLKFMVYLQKENIIDESGMPKERFSAEFPKEGPSILRIQQVVRGDSAAYFCASSDSRETQYFGPGTRLLVL.